Below, 19 T cell receptor beta chains from the same sample are listed, as sequenced in a study of T cell repertoires in cytomegalovirus infection. TCRdb analysed the reads with MiXCR anew, one entry per CDR3 protein. The sample yields under 350,000 distinct CDR3 sequences, 9.5% seen once. The sequenced sample consisted of PBMCs. Receptors were obtained from a human donor in good health (CMV status not recorded). Some clones in this sample may be carry-over from other donors' samples.

On this clonotype: One junction end disagrees with the germline gene, perhaps due to a read error. This chain uses TRBV20-1 with TRBJ2-5; perhaps TRBD2 as D (6 bases). There are 11 residues in the CDR3. Germline V gene lookup returns CDR1 DFQATT and CDR2 SNEGSKA (reference sequence). In nucleotides, the CDR3 is TGCAGTGCACCGACTAGGGGCCGGCTCGGGTTC. Translated, it gives CSAPTRGRLGF.

This clonotype was counted a few times. This rearrangement joins TRBV7-6 to TRBJ2-7; unclear D gene. Germline V lookup: CDR1 SGHVS, CDR2 FNYEAQ. CDR3 length: 14 amino acids. Trimming removed 4 bases from V and 3 bases from J, with 13 bases in between. The CDR3 loop is CASSSFGIFYEQYF. CDR3 coding DNA: TGTGCCAGCAGCTCATTCGGCATATTCTACGAGCAGTACTTC.

The CDR3 nucleotides read TGTGCCAGCAGTCACCCCTTGAGGGGGGCAAACACCGGGGAGCTGTTTTTT. As protein: CASSHPLRGANTGELFF. The rearrangement uses TRBV6-1 and TRBJ2-2; TRBD1 or TRBD2 may be the D gene (6 bases each). CDR1 is MNHNS, CDR2 SASEGT, per germline. The CDR3 totals 17 residues. V was clipped by 5 bases and J by 2 bases, with 18 bases between them.

The V and J genes are TRBV7-2 and TRBJ1-1; the D is unclear. The germline V and J ends were trimmed by 5 bases and 0 bases, with 7 bases remaining between them. The CDR3 is 13 amino acids. The germline V gene encodes CDR1 SGHTA and CDR2 FQGNSA. The CDR3 spells CASSKNLNTEAFF. In DNA, the CDR3 is TGTGCCAGCAGCAAAAACCTGAACACTGAAGCTTTCTTT.

This chain's CDR3 is CASKVSAAETQYF. CDR3 nucleotides: TGTGCCAGCAAGGTCTCGGCAGCAGAGACCCAGTACTTC. The chain has TRBV2 and TRBJ2-5; D gene uncertain. V was trimmed by 7 bases and J by 4 bases, leaving 13 bases between them. CDR3 length: 13 amino acids. From germline, CDR1 is SNHLY and CDR2 FYNNEI.

The V call is TRBV19, the J call TRBJ1-5, with D perhaps TRBD1 (6 bases). Per the germline V gene, CDR1 is LNHDA and CDR2 is SQIVND (reference sequence). V was cut by 6 bases and J by 9 bases, with 12 bases left in between. This CDR3 is 12 amino acids long. DNA for the CDR3: TGTGCCAGTAGAGTGGGGGCAAGGCCCCAGCATTTT. Translated, it gives CASRVGARPQHF.

This clonotype was observed many times. The chain has TRBV28 and TRBJ1-1; D call uncertain. The germline V gene encodes CDR1 MDHEN and CDR2 SYDVKM. Trimming removed 6 bases at V and 6 bases at J, with 17 bases between. This CDR3 region has 14 residues. CDR3 sequence reads: CASSPGRGLPEAFF. CDR3 DNA sequence: TGTGCCAGCAGCCCCGGGAGAGGGTTGCCTGAAGCTTTCTTT.

The chain joins TRBV12-5 to TRBJ2-5; 8 bases agree with TRBD2. V was clipped by 0 bases and J by 4 bases; unmatched bases: 4. The CDR3 runs to 15 residues. Per the germline V gene, CDR1 is LGHNT and CDR2 is FRNRAP. CDR3 bases: TGTGCTAGTGGTTTGGTACCACGGGGGGGAGAGACCCAGTACTTC. It is translated as CASGLVPRGGETQYF.

This clonotype appeared a few times. V is TRBV19 and J is TRBJ2-1; TRBD2 agrees at 8 bases. The CDR3 is 15 amino acids. Germline CDR1 LNHDA, CDR2 SQIVND (reference sequence). J gave up 5 bases and V 1 base, and 4 bases lay outside the gene matches. The CDR3 DNA sequence: TGTGCCAGTAGTATAGTAGCGGGACCCAACAATGAGCAGTTCTTC. It translates to CASSIVAGPNNEQFF. Based on the CDR3 plus reference TRBV19 and TRBJ2-1, the full variable domain is DGGITQSPKYLFRKEGQNVTLSCEQNLNHDAMYWYRQDPGQGLRLIYYSQIVNDFQKGDIAEGYSVSREKKESFPLTVTSAQKNPTAFYLCASSIVAGPNNEQFFGPGTRLTVL.

This clonotype was picked up many times. The chain links TRBV2 to TRBJ1-1; no reliable D call. Germline V CDR1 and CDR2: SNHLY, FYNNEI. This CDR3 has 13 residues. Trimming cost V 5 bases and J 4 bases, with 11 bases left between them. DNA for the CDR3: TGTGCCAGCAGTCCGAACCTGGTCACTGAAGCTTTCTTT. This sequence encodes CASSPNLVTEAFF.

The CDR3 nucleotides read TGTGCCAGCAGTTTAGCGGGCGGGGAGTCCTACGAGCAGTACTTC. Translation: CASSLAGGESYEQYF. The gene calls are TRBV12-3 or TRBV12-4 and TRBJ2-7; weak D call: TRBD2 (6 bases). The CDR3 length is 15 residues. Trimming took 0 bases from V and 1 from J, leaving 10 bases between them.

This clonotype has a count of ten or more. The rearrangement links TRBV7-2 to TRBJ1-3; perhaps TRBD1 as D (5 bases). Germline CDR1 SGHTA, CDR2 FQGNSA. The CDR3 runs to 13 residues. Trimming cost V 4 bases and J 4 bases, with 8 bases left between them. The CDR3 is CASSSGLGNTIYF. DNA of the CDR3: TGTGCCAGCAGCTCAGGGTTGGGAAACACCATATATTTT.

This clonotype came up a few times. The chain couples TRBV14 to TRBJ1-2, with no clear D. The CDR3 sequence is 13 residues long. V lost 1 base to trimming and J lost 4 bases, with 7 bases between them. The germline CDR1 and CDR2 sequences are SGHDN and FVKESK. CDR3 coding DNA: TGTGCCAGCAGCCAAGGCAGACGCTATGGCTACACCTTC. Its translation is CASSQGRRYGYTF.

At least ten counts were recorded for this clonotype. The chain couples TRBV7-2 to TRBJ2-2; D may be TRBD1 (5 bases). Per germline, CDR1 SGHTA and CDR2 FQGNSA. The CDR3 has 11 residues. DNA of the CDR3: TGTGCTGCAGGGTGGACCGGGGAGCTGTTTTTT. This sequence encodes CAAGWTGELFF.

This clonotype was observed at least ten times. The J gene is TRBJ1-1, the V gene TRBV7-9; tentative D call: TRBD1 (6 bases). Germline V gene lookup returns CDR1 SEHNR and CDR2 FQNEAQ (reference sequence). Trimming shortened V by 6 bases and J by 2 bases, and 10 bases separated the two germline ends. The CDR3 extends over 13 amino acids. CDR3 loop: CASRPDSNTEAFF. CDR3 coding DNA: TGTGCCAGCAGACCGGACAGCAACACTGAAGCTTTCTTT.

J is TRBJ2-3 and V is TRBV29-1; TRBD1 is a possible D gene (6 bases). V lost 5 bases, J lost 4 bases, and 10 bases lay in between. Germline V gene data show CDR1 as SQVTM and CDR2 as ANQGSEA. CDR3 length: 12 amino acids. Here the CDR3 DNA reads TGCAGCGTTCAGCAGGGGCCAGATACGCAGTATTTT. It translates to CSVQQGPDTQYF.

This clonotype was picked up many times. The chain joins TRBV27 to TRBJ1-5; D gene uncertain. Per germline, CDR1 MNHEY and CDR2 SMNVEV (reference sequence). Trimming shortened V by 6 bases and J by 7 bases, and 16 bases separated the two germline ends. This CDR3 comprises 14 residues. CDR3 region: CASSPLTIAQPQHF. The CDR3 bases are TGTGCCAGCAGCCCGCTAACAATTGCACAGCCCCAGCATTTT.

This clonotype has only a few counts. The chain recombines TRBV10-3 with TRBJ1-4; the match to TRBD1 covers 8 bases. V lost 10 bases to trimming and J lost 6 bases; unmatched junction nucleotides: 10. The CDR3 sequence is 14 residues long. Germline values: CDR1 ENHRY, CDR2 SYGVKD. The CDR3 DNA reads as TGTGCCACAGGACAGGGTGGCGTGTATGAAAAACTGTTTTTT. Protein product: CATGQGGVYEKLFF.

This clonotype was seen repeatedly, ten times or more. The gene calls are TRBV7-6 and TRBJ2-2; maybe TRBD2 (6 bases). V was cut by 7 bases and J by 1 base, with 7 bases left in between. The CDR3 consists of 13 residues. The germline CDR1 and CDR2 sequences are SGHVS and FNYEAQ. The CDR3 DNA sequence: TGTGCCAGCACCGGGGGGAACACCGGGGAGCTGTTTTTT. It is translated as CASTGGNTGELFF. Together with reference TRBV7-6 and TRBJ2-2, the CDR3 gives the full variable domain: GAGVSQSPRYKVTKRGQDVALRCDPISGHVSLYWYRQALGQGPEFLTYFNYEAQQDKSGLPNDRFSAERPEGSISTLTIQRTEQRDSAMYRCASTGGNTGELFFGEGSRLTVL.